A single sample is the source of the 16 T cell receptor beta chains below, sequenced in a study of cytomegalovirus exposure and HLA in healthy donors. TCRdb's table, derived via immunoSEQ multiplex PCR, lists solely in-frame clones and lacks some. The table lists some 250,000 clones, 90% of them singletons, with approximately 0.34% in the top ten. The sequenced sample consisted of PBMCs. These receptor sequences come from a woman aged 18-29 years in good health and CMV-seronegative.

The J gene is TRBJ1-3, the V gene TRBV29-1; 10 bases are a match to TRBD1. The CDR3 covers 16 residues. Germline CDR1 SQVTM, CDR2 ANQGSEA. V gave up 2 bases and J gave up 4 bases; unmatched junction bases: 8. In DNA, the CDR3 is TGCAGCGTTGAATCCGACAGGGGGCTTAACGGAAACACCATATATTTT. The encoded protein is CSVESDRGLNGNTIYF.

The chain recombines TRBV2 with TRBJ2-2; 7 bases match TRBD1. J gave up 1 base and V 7 bases, and 6 bases lay outside the gene matches. The germline CDR1 and CDR2 sequences are SNHLY and FYNNEI. CDR3 length equals 15 residues. CDR3 loop: CASNTGVGNTGELFF. For the CDR3, the DNA is TGTGCCAGCAACACAGGGGTGGGGAACACCGGGGAGCTGTTTTTT. Full variable domain (missing parts from reference TRBV2 and TRBJ2-2): EPEVTQTPSHQVTQMGQEVILRCVPISNHLYFYWYRQILGQKVEFLVSFYNNEISEKSEIFDDQFSVERPDGSNFTLKIRSTKLEDSAMYFCASNTGVGNTGELFFGEGSRLTVL.

The chain links TRBV4-1 to TRBJ1-2, with D hard to call. The CDR3 is 17 residues long. V lost 0 bases and J lost 8, with 22 bases in between. Germline lookup yields CDR1 MGHRA and CDR2 YSYEKL. The CDR3 nucleotides are TGCGCCAGCAGCCAAGAAAGTGGCGTGATTGGGTGGAGGGGCTACACCTTC. Encoded protein: CASSQESGVIGWRGYTF.

In nucleotides, the CDR3 is TGTGCCAGTAGTATAGACTTCCTTGACAGGGAAGGCTACACCTTC. It yields the protein CASSIDFLDREGYTF. J is TRBJ1-2 and V is TRBV19, with 7 bases that match TRBD1. The CDR3 is 15 residues long. Germline V lookup: CDR1 LNHDA, CDR2 SQIVND (reference sequence). The trim removed 0 bases at V and 8 bases at J, leaving 9 bases unmatched.

The chain recombines TRBV5-1 with TRBJ1-3; tentative D call: TRBD1 (6 bases). Germline lookup yields CDR1 SGHRS and CDR2 YFSETQ. The CDR3 length is 13 residues. Deletions cut 4 bases from V and 3 bases from J, with 8 bases between. The CDR3 DNA reads TGCGCCAGCAGCCGGGACATTGGAAACACCATATATTTT. It codes for CASSRDIGNTIYF.

The chain couples TRBV9 to TRBJ2-1; the match to TRBD1 covers 9 bases. The CDR3 sequence is 16 residues long. Germline V lookup: CDR1 SGDLS, CDR2 YYNGEE. Trimming at V came to 4 bases and at J to 3 bases, leaving 8 bases not matched to a gene. CDR3 residues: CASSPTWDRDYNEQFF. CDR3 bases: TGTGCCAGCAGCCCCACCTGGGACAGGGACTACAATGAGCAGTTCTTC.

This clone showed up just a few times. The chain joins TRBV6-1 to TRBJ1-6; 7 bases are shared with TRBD1. The CDR3 contains 15 residues. CDR1 MNHNS and CDR2 SASEGT come from the germline V gene. V lost 1 base to trimming and J lost 6 bases; unmatched junction nucleotides: 3. In DNA, the CDR3 is TGTGCCAGCAGTGAAGTCCGGGACAGTAATTCACCCCTCCACTTT. Translated: CASSEVRDSNSPLHF.

The V call is TRBV19, the J call TRBJ1-2; no clear D. From germline, CDR1 is LNHDA and CDR2 SQIVND (reference sequence). V dropped 0 bases and J dropped 4 bases, with 15 bases sitting between them. The CDR3 sequence is 16 residues long. This CDR3 is CASSIESRVLGYGYTF. The CDR3, as DNA: TGTGCCAGTAGTATAGAGTCCCGGGTCCTCGGCTATGGCTACACCTTC. The whole variable domain, filled in from reference TRBV19 and TRBJ1-2, reads DGGITQSPKYLFRKEGQNVTLSCEQNLNHDAMYWYRQDPGQGLRLIYYSQIVNDFQKGDIAEGYSVSREKKESFPLTVTSAQKNPTAFYLCASSIESRVLGYGYTFGSGTRLTVV.

This rearrangement joins TRBV5-8 to TRBJ2-1; 7 bases map to TRBD2. The CDR3 runs to 16 residues. Looked up from germline, CDR1 is SGHTS and CDR2 is YDEGEE. The V gene end was trimmed by 0 bases and the J gene end by 3 bases; junction bases not matched to a gene: 6. The DNA for the CDR3 is TGTGCCAGCAGCTTGGCCCGGGGGGTAGGCTACAATGAGCAGTTCTTC. Translated, it gives CASSLARGVGYNEQFF.

This clone was found once. The V call is TRBV7-6, the J call TRBJ2-3, with D possibly matching TRBD2 (7 bases). In germline, CDR1 is SGHVS, CDR2 FNYEAQ. The CDR3 extends over 15 amino acids. The germline V and J ends were trimmed by 2 bases and 3 bases, with 12 bases remaining between them. The CDR3 DNA reads as TGTGCCAGCAGCTTAAGGGGGGGGCATACAGATACGCAGTATTTT. As protein: CASSLRGGHTDTQYF.

This clone has just a few counts. The genes are TRBV29-1 and TRBJ1-2; 8 nucleotides agree with TRBD1. The CDR3 extends over 15 amino acids. V shed 3 bases, J shed 4 bases, and the junction held 10 bases outside the gene matches. Germline-derived CDR1 and CDR2 are SQVTM and ANQGSEA. CDR3 sequence reads: CSVDIGQGAIYGYTF. In DNA form, the CDR3 reads TGCAGCGTTGATATCGGGCAGGGGGCAATCTATGGCTACACCTTC.

The rearrangement joins TRBV7-9 to TRBJ2-5, with D unclear. The CDR3 totals 14 residues. V gave up 1 base and J gave up 5 bases, with 11 bases separating them. Germline CDR1 is SEHNR and CDR2 is FQNEAQ (reference sequence). The CDR3 DNA sequence: TGTGCCAGCAGCTTAGGGCAGGATGGGGAGACCCAGTACTTC. Residues: CASSLGQDGETQYF.

The chain uses TRBV19 and TRBJ1-4; D ambiguous. CDR1 and CDR2 from the germline V gene are LNHDA and SQIVND (reference sequence). The CDR3 runs to 13 residues. The germline V and J ends were trimmed by 10 bases and 4 bases, with 13 bases remaining between them. The CDR3 reads CATSDSSNEKLFF. Written as DNA, the CDR3 is TGTGCCACCTCGGACTCCAGTAATGAAAAACTGTTTTTT.

In DNA, the CDR3 is TGTGCCAGCAGTCCTAACACTGAAGCTTTCTTT. Amino acid sequence: CASSPNTEAFF. The chain is built from TRBV28 and TRBJ1-1; D uncertain. CDR1 and CDR2 from the germline V gene are MDHEN and SYDVKM. Trimming left V 5 bases short and J 2 bases short, with 3 bases between. This CDR3 comprises 11 residues.

The chain combines TRBV7-6 with TRBJ1-4; no clear D gene. The CDR3 is made up of 14 amino acids. Germline V CDR1 and CDR2: SGHVS, FNYEAQ. Trimming stripped 4 bases from V and 8 bases from J, with 14 bases between. The CDR3 DNA reads as TGTGCCAGCAGCTCCCGGGAGGTCTACGAAAAACTGTTTTTT. It encodes CASSSREVYEKLFF.

V and J are TRBV12-5 and TRBJ1-1; maybe TRBD1 (6 bases). In germline, CDR1 is LGHNT, CDR2 FRNRAP. The CDR3 is 13 amino acids. Deletions cut 8 bases from V and 1 base from J, with 11 bases between. The CDR3 DNA sequence: TGTGCTAGTTCCGGGACACAGAACACTGAAGCTTTCTTT. Translation gives CASSGTQNTEAFF.